These T cell receptor beta chains were read from a single sample in a study of blood T cell repertoires in COVID-19. Only in-frame clones appear in the TCRdb table, and some are missing; sequencing was by immunoSEQ multiplex PCR. The table shows 250,000 to 300,000 clones, with approximately 91% occurring only once. Material: PBMCs or T cells enriched from blood (not recorded which). These receptors were collected from a woman aged 40 to 49 who had recovered from COVID-19. The CDR3 runs from the conserved cysteine through the conserved F or W. The listing skips clone size in some rows; elsewhere it reads once, few, many or a size class.

v_gene: TRBV29-1
abundance: NA
CDR3aa: CSARTGATSGNTIYF

v_gene: TRBV5-1
abundance: NA
CDR3aa: CASSFGTSGNIQYF

v_gene: TRBV25-1
abundance: NA
CDR3aa: CASSEYLAGRTDTQYF

v_gene: TRBV19
abundance: NA
CDR3aa: CASSSRTGGTYEQYF

v_gene: TRBV5-1
abundance: once
CDR3aa: CASSLEPPNYGYTF

v_gene: TRBV7-8
abundance: NA
CDR3aa: CASRRQGGTEAFF

v_gene: TRBV27
abundance: NA
CDR3aa: CASSPSGQGFSTDTQYF

v_gene: TRBV4-1
abundance: NA
CDR3aa: CASSQDLRGYTF

v_gene: TRBV2
abundance: NA
CDR3aa: CASSERTLYQPQHF

v_gene: TRBV6-5
abundance: NA
CDR3aa: CASSGLGGAGYGYTF

v_gene: TRBV4-1
abundance: NA
CDR3aa: CASSQVGGPVGYTF

v_gene: TRBV6-2/TRBV6-3
abundance: few
CDR3aa: CASSDRTGGTDTQYF

v_gene: TRBV5-5
abundance: NA
CDR3aa: CASSSQGYEQYF

v_gene: TRBV5-8
abundance: NA
CDR3aa: CASSQGQRKGDQYF

v_gene: TRBV7-8
abundance: NA
CDR3aa: CASSLSPAVGSYNEQFF

v_gene: TRBV3-1/TRBV3-2
abundance: NA
CDR3aa: CASSRGGGYTF

v_gene: TRBV2
abundance: NA
CDR3aa: CASSVDSNYGYTF

v_gene: TRBV2
abundance: NA
CDR3aa: CASSQPGSAISGYTF

v_gene: TRBV5-1
abundance: NA
CDR3aa: CASSSVSTGYRVYGYTF

v_gene: TRBV12-3/TRBV12-4
abundance: NA
CDR3aa: CASSRRGGTEAFF

v_gene: TRBV4-2
abundance: NA
CDR3aa: CASSQSPSQETQYF

v_gene: TRBV7-3
abundance: NA
CDR3aa: CASSLMAGVGEAFF

v_gene: TRBV2
abundance: NA
CDR3aa: CASSVLPGNTIYF

v_gene: TRBV5-1
abundance: NA
CDR3aa: CASSQNRGLTEAFF

v_gene: TRBV7-3
abundance: NA
CDR3aa: CASSLSGTLTYNEQFF

v_gene: TRBV4-1
abundance: NA
CDR3aa: CASSPHPGQPMYSGNTIYF

v_gene: TRBV5-5
abundance: few
CDR3aa: CASSPLPGTGGDGYTF

v_gene: TRBV5-1
abundance: NA
CDR3aa: CASSSQGLGRQMNTEAFF

v_gene: TRBV3-1/TRBV3-2
abundance: NA
CDR3aa: CASSQGTFSNQPQHF

v_gene: TRBV18
abundance: NA
CDR3aa: CASSPQGTGGLETQYF

v_gene: TRBV7-9
abundance: NA
CDR3aa: CASSPSWQGEGYTF

v_gene: TRBV6-8
abundance: NA
CDR3aa: CASSYSQTPGQGREGEQFF

v_gene: TRBV2
abundance: once
CDR3aa: CASRGTGLTEAFF

v_gene: TRBV7-3
abundance: NA
CDR3aa: CASSLGLAGVSDTQYF

v_gene: TRBV9
abundance: once
CDR3aa: CASSQGMGNEKLFF

v_gene: TRBV6-5
abundance: once
CDR3aa: CATAGTGGSIEQFF

v_gene: TRBV19
abundance: NA
CDR3aa: CASTPGDSQPPPYGYTF

v_gene: TRBV29-1
abundance: NA
CDR3aa: CSVERAGRNEQYF

v_gene: TRBV10-1
abundance: NA
CDR3aa: CASSDLGTSRGELFF

v_gene: TRBV6-5
abundance: NA
CDR3aa: CASSYGTGRTEAFF

v_gene: TRBV27
abundance: NA
CDR3aa: CASSFLGTGDEKLFF